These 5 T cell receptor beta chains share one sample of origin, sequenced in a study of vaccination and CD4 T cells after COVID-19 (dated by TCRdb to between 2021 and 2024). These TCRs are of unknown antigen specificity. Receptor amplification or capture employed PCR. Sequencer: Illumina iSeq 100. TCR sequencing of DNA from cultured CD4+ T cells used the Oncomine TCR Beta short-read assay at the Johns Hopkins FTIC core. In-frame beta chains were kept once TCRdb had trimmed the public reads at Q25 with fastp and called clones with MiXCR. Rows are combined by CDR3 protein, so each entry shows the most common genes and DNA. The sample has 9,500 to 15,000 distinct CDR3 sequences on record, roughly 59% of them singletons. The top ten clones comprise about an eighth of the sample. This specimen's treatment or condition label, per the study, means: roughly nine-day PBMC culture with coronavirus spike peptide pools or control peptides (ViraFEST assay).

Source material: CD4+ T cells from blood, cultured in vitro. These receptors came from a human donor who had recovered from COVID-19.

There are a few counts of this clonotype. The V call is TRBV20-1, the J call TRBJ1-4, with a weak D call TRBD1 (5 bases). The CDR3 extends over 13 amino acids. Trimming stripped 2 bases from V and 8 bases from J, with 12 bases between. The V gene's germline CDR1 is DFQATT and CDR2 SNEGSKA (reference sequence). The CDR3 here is CSARSDSLEKLFF. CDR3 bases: TGCAGTGCTAGATCCGACAGTTTGGAAAAACTGTTTTTT.

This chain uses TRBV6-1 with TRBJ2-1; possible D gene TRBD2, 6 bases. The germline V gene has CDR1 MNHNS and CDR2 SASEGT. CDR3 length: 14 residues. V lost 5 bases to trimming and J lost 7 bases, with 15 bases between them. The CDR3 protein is CASSPRGLTNEQFF. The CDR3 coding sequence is TGTGCCAGCAGTCCCCGGGGACTGACTAATGAGCAGTTCTTC.

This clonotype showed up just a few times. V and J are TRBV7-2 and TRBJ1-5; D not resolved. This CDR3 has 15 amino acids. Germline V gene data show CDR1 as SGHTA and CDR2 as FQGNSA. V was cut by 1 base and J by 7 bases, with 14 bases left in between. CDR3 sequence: CASSLGPQTGQPQHF. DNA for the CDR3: TGTGCCAGCAGCTTAGGTCCCCAAACGGGGCAGCCCCAGCATTTT.

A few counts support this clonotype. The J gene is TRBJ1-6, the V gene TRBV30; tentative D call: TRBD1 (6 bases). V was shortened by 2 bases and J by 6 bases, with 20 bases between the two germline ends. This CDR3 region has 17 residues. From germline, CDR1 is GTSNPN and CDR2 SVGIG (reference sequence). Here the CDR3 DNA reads TGTGCCTGGAGTACCTTTCGAGGGACACTTAGTAATTCACCCCTCCACTTT. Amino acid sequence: CAWSTFRGTLSNSPLHF.

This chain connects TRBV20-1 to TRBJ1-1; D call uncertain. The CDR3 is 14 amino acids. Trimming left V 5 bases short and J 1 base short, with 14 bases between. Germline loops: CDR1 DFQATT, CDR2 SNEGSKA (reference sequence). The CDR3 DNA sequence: TGCAGTGCTCACTCTAGTCGGGGGAACACTGAAGCTTTCTTT. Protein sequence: CSAHSSRGNTEAFF.